This T cell receptor beta chain was recorded in a study of blood T cell repertoires in COVID-19. Study in general: Whether acute or convalescent, the COVID-19 samples came from the United States, Italy and Spain. The cDNA or gDNA used as material had been derived from T cells, B-cell-depleted T cells, or PBMCs.

Per the original data handling: Estimates of nucleated cell counts were drawn from the amplification of reference gene primers. TCRdb keeps only in-frame clones here, not all; method: immunoSEQ multiplex PCR. The DNA gave D and trimming, while V, J and clone size come from that table. This table holds roughly 110,000 clones, 85% found once. The germline V gene encodes CDR1 LNHDA and CDR2 SQIVND (reference sequence). Trimming cost V 3 bases and J 1 base, with 10 bases left between them. The CDR3 covers 15 residues. The rearrangement uses TRBV19 and TRBJ1-5, with D possibly being TRBD1 (5 bases). Sequencing input: peripheral blood. The TCR comes from a human donor in a cohort sampled during active COVID-19. CDR3 sequence (DNA): TGTGCCAGTAGTATTCAGGGAATAAGCAATCAGCCCCAGCATTTT. Translated: CASSIQGISNQPQHF.